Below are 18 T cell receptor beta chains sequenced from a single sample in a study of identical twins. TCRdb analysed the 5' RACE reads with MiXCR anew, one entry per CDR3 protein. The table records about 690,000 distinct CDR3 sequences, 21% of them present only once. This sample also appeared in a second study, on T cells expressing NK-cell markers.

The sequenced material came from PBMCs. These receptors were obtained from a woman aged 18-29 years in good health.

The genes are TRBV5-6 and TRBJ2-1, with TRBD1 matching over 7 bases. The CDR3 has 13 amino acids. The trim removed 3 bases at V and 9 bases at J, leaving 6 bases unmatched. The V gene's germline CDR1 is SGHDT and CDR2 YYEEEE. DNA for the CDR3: TGTGCCAGCAGCTGGGGGACAGTAGGTGAGCAGTTCTTC. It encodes CASSWGTVGEQFF.

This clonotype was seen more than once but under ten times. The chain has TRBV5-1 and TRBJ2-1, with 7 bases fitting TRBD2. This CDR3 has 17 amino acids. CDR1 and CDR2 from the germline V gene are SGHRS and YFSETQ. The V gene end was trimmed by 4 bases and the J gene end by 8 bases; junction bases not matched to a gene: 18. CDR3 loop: CASSPGSTSQDGDEQFF. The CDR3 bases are TGCGCCAGCAGCCCTGGTTCGACTAGCCAAGATGGGGATGAGCAGTTCTTC.

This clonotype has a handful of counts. The CDR3 reads CASSLIWGSAYNEQFF. The CDR3 coding sequence is TGCGCCAGCAGCTTGATTTGGGGGTCTGCCTACAATGAGCAGTTCTTC. V is TRBV5-1 and J is TRBJ2-1; D may be TRBD1 or TRBD2 (5 bases each). CDR1 and CDR2 (germline): SGHRS, YFSETQ. V was shortened by 1 base and J by 2 bases, with 13 bases between the two germline ends. There are 16 residues in the CDR3.

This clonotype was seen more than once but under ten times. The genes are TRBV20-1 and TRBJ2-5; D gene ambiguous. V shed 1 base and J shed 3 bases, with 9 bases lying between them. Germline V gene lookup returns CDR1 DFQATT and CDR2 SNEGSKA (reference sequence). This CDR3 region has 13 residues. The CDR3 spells CSARAPTEETQYF. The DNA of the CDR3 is TGCAGTGCTAGAGCCCCTACAGAAGAGACCCAGTACTTC.

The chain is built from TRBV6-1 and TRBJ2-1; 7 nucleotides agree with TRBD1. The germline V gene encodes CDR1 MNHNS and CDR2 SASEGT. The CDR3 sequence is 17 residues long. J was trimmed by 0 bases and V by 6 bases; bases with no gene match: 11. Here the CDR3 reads CASRAPMYRGSYNEQFF. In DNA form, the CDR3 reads TGTGCCAGCAGGGCTCCGATGTACAGGGGCTCCTACAATGAGCAGTTCTTC.

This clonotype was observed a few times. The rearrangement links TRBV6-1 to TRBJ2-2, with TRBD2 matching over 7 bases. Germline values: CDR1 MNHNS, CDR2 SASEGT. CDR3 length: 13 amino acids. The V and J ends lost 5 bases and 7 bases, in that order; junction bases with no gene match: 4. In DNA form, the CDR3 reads TGTGCCAGCAGTCTCGCGGGAGACGGGGAGCTGTTTTTT. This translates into CASSLAGDGELFF.

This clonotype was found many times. The CDR3 DNA sequence: TGCAGTGCTGTAGGACAGGTCAATTCACCCCTCCACTTT. Translation gives CSAVGQVNSPLHF. The V call is TRBV20-1, the J call TRBJ1-6; 7 bases line up with TRBD1. CDR1 is DFQATT, CDR2 SNEGSKA, per germline (reference sequence). The CDR3 consists of 13 residues. Trimming at V came to 5 bases and at J to 7 bases, leaving 5 bases not matched to a gene.

CDR3 nucleotides: TGCGCCAGTTCGGCGGATAACGAGCAGTACTTC. The encoded protein is CASSADNEQYF. The gene calls are TRBV5-1 and TRBJ2-7; no clear D gene. Germline V gives CDR1 SGHRS, CDR2 YFSETQ. This CDR3 has 11 residues. Trimming took off 8 bases at V and 5 bases at J, with 11 bases between the two ends.

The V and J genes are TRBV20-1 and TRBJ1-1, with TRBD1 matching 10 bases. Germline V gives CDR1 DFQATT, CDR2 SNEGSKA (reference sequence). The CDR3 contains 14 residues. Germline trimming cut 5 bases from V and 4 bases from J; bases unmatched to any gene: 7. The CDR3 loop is CSADRDRGGTEAFF. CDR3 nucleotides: TGCAGTGCTGACCGGGACAGGGGTGGCACTGAAGCTTTCTTT.

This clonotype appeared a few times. This chain's CDR3 is CASSPKQGWTYEQYF. CDR3 coding DNA: TGTGCCAGCAGTCCTAAACAGGGATGGACCTACGAGCAGTACTTC. The chain has TRBV7-2 and TRBJ2-7, with D maybe TRBD1 (6 bases). Per germline, CDR1 SGHTA and CDR2 FQGNSA. The CDR3 sequence is 15 residues long. V was clipped by 6 bases and J by 2 bases, with 17 bases between them.

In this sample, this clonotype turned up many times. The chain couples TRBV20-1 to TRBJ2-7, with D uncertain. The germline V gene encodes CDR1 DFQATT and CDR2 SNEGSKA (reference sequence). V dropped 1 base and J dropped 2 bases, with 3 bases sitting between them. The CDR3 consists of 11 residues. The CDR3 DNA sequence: TGCAGTGCTAGAGGGCCCTACGAGCAGTACTTC. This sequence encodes CSARGPYEQYF.

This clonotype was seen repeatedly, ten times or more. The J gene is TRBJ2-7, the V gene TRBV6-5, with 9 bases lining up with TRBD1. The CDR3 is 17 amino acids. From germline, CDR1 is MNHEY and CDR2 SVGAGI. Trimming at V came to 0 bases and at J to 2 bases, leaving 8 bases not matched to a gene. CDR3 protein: CASSYSFVGTGTYEQYF. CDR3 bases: TGTGCCAGCAGTTACTCGTTTGTCGGGACAGGGACCTACGAGCAGTACTTC.

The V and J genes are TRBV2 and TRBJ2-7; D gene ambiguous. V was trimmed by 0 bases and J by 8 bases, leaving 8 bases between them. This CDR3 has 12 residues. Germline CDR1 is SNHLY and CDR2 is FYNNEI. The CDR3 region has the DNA TGTGCCAGCAGTGAAGCACGGAACAAGCAGTACTTC. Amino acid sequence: CASSEARNKQYF. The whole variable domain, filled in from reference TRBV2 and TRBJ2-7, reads EPEVTQTPSHQVTQMGQEVILRCVPISNHLYFYWYRQILGQKVEFLVSFYNNEISEKSEIFDDQFSVERPDGSNFTLKIRSTKLEDSAMYFCASSEARNKQYFGPGTRLTVT.

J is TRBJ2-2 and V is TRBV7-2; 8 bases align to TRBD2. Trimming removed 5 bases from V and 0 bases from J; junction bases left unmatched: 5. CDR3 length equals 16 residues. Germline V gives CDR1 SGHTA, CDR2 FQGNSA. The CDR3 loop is CASSPSGRANTGELFF. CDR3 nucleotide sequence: TGTGCCAGCAGCCCAAGCGGGAGAGCGAACACCGGGGAGCTGTTTTTT. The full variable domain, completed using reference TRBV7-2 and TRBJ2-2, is GAGVSQSPSNKVTEKGKDVELRCDPISGHTALYWYRQSLGQGLEFLIYFQGNSAPDKSGLPSDRFSAERTGGSVSTLTIQRTQQEDSAVYLCASSPSGRANTGELFFGEGSRLTVL.

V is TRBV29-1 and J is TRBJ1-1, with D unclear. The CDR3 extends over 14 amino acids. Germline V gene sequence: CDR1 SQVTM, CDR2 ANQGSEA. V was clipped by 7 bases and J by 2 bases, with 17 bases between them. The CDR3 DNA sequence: TGCAGCGCCACGCATCTCAGGATTAACACTGAAGCTTTCTTT. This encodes CSATHLRINTEAFF.

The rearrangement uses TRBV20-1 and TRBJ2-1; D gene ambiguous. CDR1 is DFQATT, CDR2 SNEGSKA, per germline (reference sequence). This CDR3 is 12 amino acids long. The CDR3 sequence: CRLDNSYNEQFF. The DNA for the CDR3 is TGCAGACTTGACAACTCCTACAATGAGCAGTTCTTC.

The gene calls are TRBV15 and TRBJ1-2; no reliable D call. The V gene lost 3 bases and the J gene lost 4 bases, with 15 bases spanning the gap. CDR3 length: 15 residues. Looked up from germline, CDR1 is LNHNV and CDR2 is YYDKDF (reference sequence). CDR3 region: CATSSEYGTRYGYTF. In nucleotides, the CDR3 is TGTGCCACCAGCAGTGAATATGGCACTCGCTATGGCTACACCTTC.

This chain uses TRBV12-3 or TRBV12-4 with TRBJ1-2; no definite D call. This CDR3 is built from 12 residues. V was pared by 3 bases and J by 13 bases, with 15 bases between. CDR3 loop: CASSFTESPPTF. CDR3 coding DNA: TGTGCCAGCAGTTTTACGGAGTCACCCCCCACCTTC.